Listed below are T cell receptor beta chains from one sample, sequenced in a study of cytomegalovirus exposure and HLA in healthy donors. The method was immunoSEQ multiplex PCR; TCRdb's version includes in-frame clones alone and lacks a portion of them. The table shows over 150,000 clones, with about 80% occurring only once. The material sequenced was PBMCs. The receptors originated from a man aged 18 to 35 in good health and CMV-seronegative. The CDR3 runs from the conserved cysteine through the conserved F or W. A D gene is named only where the DNA matches it firmly. Clone size is stated in some rows and not others, as once, few, many or a class when expanded.

>.|TRBV28|.|TRBJ2-7
CASTREFSYEQYF
TGTGCCAGCACACGGGAGTTTTCCTACGAGCAGTACTTC
>.|TRBV27|.|TRBJ2-7
CASSRQETLSEQYF
TGTGCCAGCAGCCGACAGGAGACGCTAAGCGAGCAGTACTTC
>.|TRBV19|.|TRBJ2-7
CASSPRLGQQNSYEQYF
TGTGCCAGTAGTCCCCGGCTAGGTCAGCAGAACTCCTACGAGCAGTACTTC
>TRBD1|TRBV27|.|TRBJ2-7
CASRPRQGEQYF
TGTGCCAGCAGGCCGAGACAGGGCGAGCAGTACTTC
>.|TRBV4-2|.|TRBJ2-2
CASSQGARGLWGESGELFF
TGTGCCAGCAGCCAAGGGGCTCGTGGATTGTGGGGCGAATCCGGGGAGCTGTTTTTT
>.|TRBV7-8|.|TRBJ2-5
CASSLARREETQYF
TGTGCCAGCAGCTTAGCGCGGCGCGAAGAGACCCAGTACTTC
>.|TRBV9|.|TRBJ2-3
CASSRTAVSTDTQYF
TGTGCCAGCAGCCGGACTGCCGTTAGCACAGATACGCAGTATTTT
>.|TRBV5-4|.|TRBJ2-3
CASTPVASDTQYF
TGTGCCAGCACCCCTGTTGCGAGTGATACGCAGTATTTT
>.|TRBV30|.|TRBJ2-2
CAWSVQGLDTGELFF
TGTGCCTGGAGTGTACAGGGATTGGACACCGGGGAGCTGTTTTTT
>.|TRBV10-2|.|TRBJ1-1
CASSESRGNTEAFF
TGCGCCAGCAGTGAGTCCAGGGGAAACACTGAAGCTTTCTTT
>TRBD2|TRBV7-8|.|TRBJ2-5
CASSLGTSGIQETQYF
TGTGCCAGCAGCCTGGGGACTAGCGGGATCCAAGAGACCCAGTACTTC
>.|TRBV5-1|.|TRBJ2-4
CASSEDGGTGNIQYF
TGCGCCAGCAGCGAGGACGGGGGTACGGGAAACATTCAGTACTTC
>.|TRBV7-8|.|TRBJ2-7
CASSSLRDTRSYEQYF
TGTGCCAGCAGCTCATTAAGGGACACCCGCTCCTACGAGCAGTACTTC
>.|TRBV18|.|TRBJ1-2
CASSPIGAGPFLDGYTF
TGTGCCAGCTCACCTATAGGGGCAGGGCCTTTTCTTGATGGCTACACCTTC
>.|TRBV4-1|.|TRBJ2-7
CASSNSPVREPYEQYF
TGCGCCAGCAGCAATTCGCCGGTCCGGGAGCCCTACGAGCAGTACTTC
>.|TRBV5-8|.|TRBJ1-5
CASSLIQASQPQHF
TGTGCCAGCAGCTTGATTCAGGCTTCACAGCCCCAGCATTTT
>.|TRBV25-1|.|TRBJ1-1
CASSEWEGMNTEAFF
TGTGCCAGCAGTGAATGGGAGGGAATGAACACTGAAGCTTTCTTT
>.|TRBV18|.|TRBJ2-7
CASSPPGRAGYEQYF
TGTGCCAGCTCACCACCCGGGCGGGCGGGCTACGAGCAGTACTTC
>.|TRBV19|.|TRBJ2-5
CASSISFPPETQYF
TGTGCCAGTAGTATATCCTTCCCCCCCGAGACCCAGTACTTC
>TRBD2|TRBV11-2|.|TRBJ2-7
CASSFSGKSYEQYF
TGTGCCAGCAGCTTTAGCGGGAAATCCTACGAGCAGTACTTC
>TRBD1|TRBV7-2|.|TRBJ2-5
CASSFTGGEETQYF
TGTGCCAGCAGCTTCACAGGGGGCGAAGAGACCCAGTACTTC
>.|TRBV7-9|.|TRBJ2-7
CASSHPTGAPVPIIYEQYF
TGTGCCAGCAGCCACCCGACAGGAGCCCCGGTCCCGATTATCTACGAGCAGTACTTC
>TRBD1|TRBV7-6|.|TRBJ2-7
CASSNSPRGQAYEQYF
TGTGCCAGCAGCAACTCCCCGCGGGGACAGGCCTACGAGCAGTACTTC
>.|TRBV7-9|.|TRBJ2-7
CASLILQGQPYF
TGTGCCAGCCTAATCCTTCAAGGACAGCCCTACTTC
>.|TRBV5-1|.|TRBJ1-2
CASRDEGVSNYGYTF
TGCGCCAGCCGAGATGAAGGGGTCTCTAACTATGGCTACACCTTC
>.|TRBV6-5|.|TRBJ2-7
CASSYSLSGYEQYF
TGTGCCAGCAGTTACTCGCTTTCGGGGTACGAGCAGTACTTC
>TRBD1|TRBV7-9|.|TRBJ2-7
CASSVQGWSSYEQYF
TGTGCCAGCAGCGTACAGGGGTGGAGCTCCTACGAGCAGTACTTC
>.|TRBV7-9|.|TRBJ1-2
CASSSRLRANYGYTF
TGTGCCAGCAGCTCCCGACTGAGAGCTAACTATGGCTACACCTTC
>TRBD2|TRBV6-1|.|TRBJ2-1
CASSGTSGGPYNEQFF
TGTGCCAGCAGTGGGACTAGCGGGGGTCCCTACAATGAGCAGTTCTTC
>TRBD2|TRBV6-5|.|TRBJ2-1
CASSYGGRNNEQFF
TGTGCCAGCAGCTACGGCGGGAGGAACAATGAGCAGTTCTTC
>.|TRBV19|.|TRBJ1-1
CASSTTVGAEAFF
TGTGCCAGTAGTACGACAGTAGGGGCTGAAGCTTTCTTT
>TRBD1|TRBV10-2|.|TRBJ1-2
CASSDTGGGIYGYTF
TGCGCCAGCAGTGATACAGGGGGCGGCATCTATGGCTACACCTTC
>TRBD1|TRBV6-5|.|TRBJ2-5
CASSSWTGPQETQYF
TGTGCCAGCAGTTCATGGACAGGACCACAAGAGACCCAGTACTTC
>.|TRBV7-9|many|TRBJ1-1
CASIVTGNMRTEAFF
TGTGCCAGCATAGTAACAGGGAATATGAGGACTGAAGCTTTCTTT
>TRBD1|TRBV27|.|TRBJ2-7
CASSFWGTEDYEQYF
TGTGCCAGCAGTTTTTGGGGGACAGAGGACTACGAGCAGTACTTC
>TRBD2|TRBV28|.|TRBJ2-3
CASSSLAGDTDTQYF
TGTGCCAGCAGTTCCCTAGCGGGCGACACAGATACGCAGTATTTT
>.|TRBV4-2|.|TRBJ1-2
CASSQESLYGYTF
TGTGCCAGCAGCCAAGAAAGCCTTTATGGCTACACCTTC
>TRBD2|TRBV11-3|.|TRBJ2-1
CASSSLAGVPNEQFF
TGTGCCAGCAGCTCCTTGGCGGGAGTACCCAATGAGCAGTTCTTC
>TRBD2|TRBV27|.|TRBJ2-5
CASSLSRTSGGETQYF
TGTGCCAGCAGCCTATCAAGGACTAGCGGGGGGGAGACCCAGTACTTC
>TRBD2|TRBV4-1|once|TRBJ2-5
CASSQDGTSLTQYF
TGCGCCAGCAGCCAGGATGGGACTAGCCTTACCCAGTACTTC
>.|TRBV6-6|once|TRBJ2-3
CASSTGGPTDTQYF
TGTGCCAGCTCCACCGGAGGTCCGACAGATACGCAGTATTTT
>TRBD2|TRBV7-3|.|TRBJ2-1
CASSQLAESSYNEQFF
TGTGCCAGCAGTCAACTAGCGGAGAGCTCCTACAATGAGCAGTTCTTC
>.|TRBV19|.|TRBJ2-7
CASSLDRTYEQYF
TGTGCCAGTAGCCTGGACAGAACCTACGAGCAGTACTTC
>.|TRBV11-1|.|TRBJ2-7
CASAMTNRDSYEQYF
TGTGCCAGCGCGATGACAAACCGGGACTCCTACGAGCAGTACTTC
>.|TRBV19|.|TRBJ1-5
CATRAGSSGNQPQHF
TGTGCCACACGAGCGGGGTCTTCGGGCAATCAGCCCCAGCATTTT
>TRBD1|TRBV11-3|.|TRBJ2-7
CASSLESGGQSYEQYF
TGTGCCAGCAGCTTAGAAAGTGGGGGACAGAGCTACGAGCAGTACTTC
>.|TRBV10-3|.|TRBJ2-3
CAIRRRDHTDTQYF
TGTGCCATCAGGAGGAGAGATCACACAGATACGCAGTATTTT
>.|TRBV5-6|few|TRBJ2-7
CASSLRGRFLSSYEQYF
TGTGCCAGCAGCTTGAGGGGCCGTTTCCTAAGCTCCTACGAGCAGTACTTC